These 26 T cell receptor beta chains were sequenced from one sample in a study of blood T cell repertoires in COVID-19. Only in-frame clones appear in the TCRdb table, and some are missing; sequencing was by immunoSEQ multiplex PCR. The data contain around 58,000 clones, more than 70% of them singletons. Sequenced input: PBMCs or T cells enriched from blood (not recorded which). These receptors were taken from a woman in her 40s who had recovered from COVID-19.

The CDR3 DNA is TGTGCCAGCAGCTTAGAGGGACAGGACCACTATGGCTACACCTTC. This encodes CASSLEGQDHYGYTF. The rearrangement joins TRBV7-9 to TRBJ1-2; TRBD1 matches 8 bases. Germline CDR1 is SEHNR and CDR2 is FQNEAQ (reference sequence). The CDR3 runs to 15 residues. With 1 base clipped from V and 3 bases from J, the junction kept 4 bases outside the gene matches.

This clone turned up a few times. The gene calls are TRBV2 and TRBJ2-1, with 7 nucleotides matching TRBD1. Germline V gene data show CDR1 as SNHLY and CDR2 as FYNNEI. This CDR3 has 14 residues. The junction had 8 bases not matched to a gene; V was cut back by 6 bases and J by 6 bases. The DNA for the CDR3 is TGTGCCAGCAGACAAGGGGGCCAACTCAATGAGCAGTTCTTC. Protein sequence: CASRQGGQLNEQFF.

This chain connects TRBV6-5 to TRBJ2-7, with 9 bases matching TRBD2. With 4 bases clipped from V and 0 bases from J, the junction kept 7 bases outside the gene matches. CDR1 and CDR2 (germline): MNHEY, SVGAGI. This CDR3 is 16 amino acids long. This CDR3 reads CASSSTDSGGSYEQYF. The CDR3 DNA sequence: TGTGCCAGCAGTTCCACGGATAGCGGGGGCTCCTACGAGCAGTACTTC.

The chain carries TRBV5-1 and TRBJ1-5; maybe TRBD1 (6 bases). The CDR3 totals 15 residues. The germline V gene encodes CDR1 SGHRS and CDR2 YFSETQ. V shed 7 bases and J shed 4 bases, with 18 bases lying between them. The CDR3 loop is CASGETRTDNQPQHF. DNA of the CDR3: TGCGCCAGCGGGGAGACCCGGACAGATAATCAGCCCCAGCATTTT.

The CDR3, as DNA: TGTGCCAGCTCGACGGAGACAGGGGAATTTGAGCAGTTCTTC. It yields the protein CASSTETGEFEQFF. The chain recombines TRBV18 with TRBJ2-1, with 8 nucleotides matching TRBD1. The germline V gene encodes CDR1 KGHSH and CDR2 LQKENI. J was trimmed by 9 bases and V by 6 bases; bases with no gene match: 10. The CDR3 is 14 amino acids. The full variable domain, in which reference TRBV18 and TRBJ2-1 provide the parts outside the CDR3, is NAGVMQNPRHLVRRRGQEARLRCSPMKGHSHVYWYRQLPEEGLKFMVYLQKENIIDESGMPKERFSAEFPKEGPSILRIQQVVRGDSAAYFCASSTETGEFEQFFGPGTRLTVL.

The V gene is TRBV3-1 (or the pseudogene TRBV3-2), the J gene TRBJ2-3; 12 bases fit TRBD2. The J segment lost 3 bases and the V segment lost 6 bases, leaving 4 bases of the junction unmatched. The CDR3 is 15 residues long. Germline CDR1 reads LGHDT; CDR2 reads YNNKEL (reference sequence). The CDR3 loop reads CASRPSGGGTDTQYF. CDR3 coding DNA: TGTGCCAGCAGACCTAGCGGGGGGGGGACAGATACGCAGTATTTT.

This clone has a handful of counts. V and J are TRBV10-1 and TRBJ2-2; D is unclear. The CDR3 is 14 residues long. The germline V and J ends were trimmed by 2 bases and 3 bases, with 7 bases remaining between them. CDR1 and CDR2 from the germline V gene are WNHNN and SYGVQD (reference sequence). CDR3 coding DNA: TGCGCCAGCAGTGAGGGCGGTGACACCGGGGAGCTGTTTTTT. It encodes CASSEGGDTGELFF.

V usage is TRBV19 and J usage is TRBJ1-2; maybe TRBD1 (5 bases). V gave up 1 base and J gave up 4 bases, with 19 bases separating them. This CDR3 spans 17 amino acids. Germline V CDR1 and CDR2: LNHDA, SQIVND (reference sequence). CDR3 nucleotide sequence: TGTGCCAGTAGTATAGGTCGCCTCTTGGAGGGGCCCTATGGCTACACCTTC. Translated: CASSIGRLLEGPYGYTF.

The CDR3 coding sequence is TGTGCCACCAGGGGCGTGAGGGACTTTCAAGAGACCCAGTACTTC. Protein: CATRGVRDFQETQYF. The J gene is TRBJ2-5, the V gene TRBV15; weak D call: TRBD2 (6 bases). Germline lookup yields CDR1 LNHNV and CDR2 YYDKDF (reference sequence). The CDR3 extends over 15 amino acids. The V end was cut by 6 bases, the J end by 2 bases, with 16 bases between. The complete variable domain, with remaining parts taken from reference TRBV15 and TRBJ2-5, reads DAMVIQNPRYQVTQFGKPVTLSCSQTLNHNVMYWYQQKSSQAPKLLFHYYDKDFNNEADTPDNFQSRRPNTSFCFLDIRSPGLGDTAMYLCATRGVRDFQETQYFGPGTRLLVL.

The chain combines TRBV11-3 with TRBJ2-2, with D hard to call. Germline lookup yields CDR1 SGHNT and CDR2 YENEEA. Trimming removed 2 bases at V and 6 bases at J, with 7 bases between. The CDR3 sequence is 13 residues long. CDR3 protein: CASSLRGAGELFF. CDR3 bases: TGTGCCAGCAGCTTAAGAGGAGCCGGGGAGCTGTTTTTT.

This clone was seen only a few times. This chain joins TRBV6-1 and TRBJ1-5; tentatively, D is TRBD1 (6 bases). The length of the CDR3 is 17 residues. Trimming pared 2 bases from V and 2 bases from J, leaving 16 bases between. Germline V gene sequence: CDR1 MNHNS, CDR2 SASEGT. The CDR3 DNA sequence: TGTGCCAGCAGTGAAAATGGTGCGGGGGGCGGCAATCAGCCCCAGCATTTT. Encoded protein: CASSENGAGGGNQPQHF.

The CDR3 DNA reads as TGTGCCAGCAGTGAGGGGACAGGGGGCGATGAAAAACTGTTTTTT. The encoded protein is CASSEGTGGDEKLFF. The chain couples TRBV6-4 to TRBJ1-4, with TRBD1 matching 12 bases. CDR1 and CDR2 from the germline V gene are MRHNA and SNTAGT. The CDR3 loop spans 15 amino acids. With 3 bases clipped from V and 6 bases from J, the junction kept 2 bases outside the gene matches.

The chain recombines TRBV12-5 with TRBJ1-5; D not resolved. Between the trimmed V and J ends, which lost 1 base and 5 bases, there was a span of 12 bases. This CDR3 region has 15 residues. The V gene's germline CDR1 is LGHNT and CDR2 FRNRAP. The CDR3 region has the DNA TGTGCTAGTGGTTTGGCCAGAGGCGGGGATCAGCCCCAGCATTTT. Protein sequence: CASGLARGGDQPQHF.

Only one count was recorded for this clone. This sequence joins TRBV14 and TRBJ1-4; TRBD1 matches at 7 bases. Germline CDR1 reads SGHDN; CDR2 reads FVKESK. There are 15 residues in the CDR3. Losses at the gene ends were 4 bases for V and 8 bases for J; bases not matched to a gene: 10. The CDR3 loop reads CASSRWTGNAEKLFF. In DNA form, the CDR3 reads TGTGCCAGCAGCCGCTGGACAGGTAATGCGGAAAAACTGTTTTTT.

This clone occurred a few times. The chain uses TRBV10-2 and TRBJ1-5; 7 nucleotides agree with TRBD1. Trimming at V came to 2 bases and at J to 3 bases, leaving 4 bases not matched to a gene. CDR1 and CDR2 from the germline V gene are WSHSY and SAAADI. The length of the CDR3 is 15 residues. The CDR3 sequence is CASSEPGGFNQPQHF. The DNA for the CDR3 is TGCGCCAGCAGTGAGCCAGGGGGGTTCAATCAGCCCCAGCATTTT.

As DNA, the CDR3 is TGTGCCAGTATATTGAGGGGAGGGAACACTGAAGCTTTCTTT. Its protein is CASILRGGNTEAFF. The chain joins TRBV19 to TRBJ1-1, with D tentatively TRBD1 (5 bases). Germline lookup yields CDR1 LNHDA and CDR2 SQIVND (reference sequence). CDR3 size: 14 residues. V was shortened by 7 bases and J by 1 base, with 13 bases between the two germline ends.

The chain carries TRBV2 and TRBJ1-2; D is unclear. The CDR3 is 14 amino acids. V was shortened by 2 bases and J by 6 bases, with 13 bases between the two germline ends. From germline, CDR1 is SNHLY and CDR2 FYNNEI. The CDR3 coding sequence is TGTGCCAGCAGTGAAAGGCGGCCAGAGGATGGCTACACCTTC. It yields the protein CASSERRPEDGYTF. Full variable domain (rest looked up from reference TRBV2 and TRBJ1-2): EPEVTQTPSHQVTQMGQEVILRCVPISNHLYFYWYRQILGQKVEFLVSFYNNEISEKSEIFDDQFSVERPDGSNFTLKIRSTKLEDSAMYFCASSERRPEDGYTFGSGTRLTVV.

V is TRBV10-2 and J is TRBJ1-6, with 7 bases fitting TRBD1. The germline gives CDR1 WSHSY, CDR2 SAAADI. This CDR3 has 14 amino acids. J gave up 6 bases and V 6 bases, and 5 bases lay outside the gene matches. In DNA form, the CDR3 reads TGCGCCAGCAGGTACAGGGGAGGTAATTCACCCCTCCACTTT. Protein sequence: CASRYRGGNSPLHF.

This clone was counted a single time. The CDR3 nucleotides are TGTGCCAGCAGCCAAGATCCCCCCGACGAGCAGTACTTC. Protein: CASSQDPPDEQYF. J is TRBJ2-7 and V is TRBV3-1 (or the pseudogene TRBV3-2); no reliable D call. CDR3 length: 13 residues. Trimming pared 0 bases from V and 5 bases from J, leaving 8 bases between. Germline CDR1 is LGHDT and CDR2 is YNNKEL (reference sequence).

This chain joins TRBV9 and TRBJ2-7, with D tentatively TRBD2 (5 bases). Per the germline V gene, CDR1 is SGDLS and CDR2 is YYNGEE. The CDR3 covers 14 residues. With 0 bases removed from V and 2 bases from J, the gap between germline ends came to 9 bases. The CDR3 sequence: CASSVGVGAYEQYF. CDR3 DNA sequence: TGTGCCAGCAGCGTAGGGGTCGGGGCCTACGAGCAGTACTTC.

The V and J genes are TRBV11-2 and TRBJ2-1, with a weak D call TRBD2 (5 bases). Looked up from germline, CDR1 is SGHAT and CDR2 is FQNNGV. The CDR3 has 14 residues. V was cut by 2 bases and J by 6 bases, with 11 bases left in between. CDR3 loop: CASSLQRSGNEQFF. CDR3 sequence (DNA): TGTGCCAGCAGCTTACAGCGAAGCGGCAATGAGCAGTTCTTC. The variable domain in full, with the rest retrieved from reference TRBV11-2 and TRBJ2-1, is EAGVAQSPRYKIIEKRQSVAFWCNPISGHATLYWYQQILGQGPKLLIQFQNNGVVDDSQLPKDRFSAERLKGVDSTLKIQPAKLEDSAVYLCASSLQRSGNEQFFGPGTRLTVL.

This chain links TRBV4-1 with TRBJ1-6, with D possibly matching TRBD1 (6 bases). The CDR3 covers 15 residues. Germline V gene lookup returns CDR1 MGHRA and CDR2 YSYEKL. The V gene lost 0 bases and the J gene lost 7 bases, with 10 bases spanning the gap. CDR3 in amino acids: CASSQDGGGNSPLHF. CDR3 sequence (DNA): TGCGCCAGCAGCCAAGATGGTGGGGGCAATTCACCCCTCCACTTT.

CDR3: CASSYGQRSSYEQYF. DNA of the CDR3: TGTGCCAGCAGCTACGGACAGAGGAGCTCCTACGAGCAGTACTTC. The genes are TRBV11-2 and TRBJ2-7, with D perhaps matching TRBD1 (6 bases). The CDR3 contains 15 residues. Germline CDR1 reads SGHAT; CDR2 reads FQNNGV. Trimming pared 4 bases from V and 0 bases from J, leaving 13 bases between.

There are a few counts of this clone. The rearrangement links TRBV27 to TRBJ1-1; D is uncertain. In germline, CDR1 is MNHEY, CDR2 SMNVEV (reference sequence). The CDR3 has 13 residues. The V and J ends lost 3 bases and 4 bases respectively, with 9 bases between them. As DNA, the CDR3 is TGTGCCAGCAGTTTCGGGGTCGGCACTGAAGCTTTCTTT. Translating gives CASSFGVGTEAFF.

The chain couples TRBV11-3 to TRBJ2-7; unclear D gene. The V gene's germline CDR1 is SGHNT and CDR2 YENEEA. Between the trimmed V and J ends, which lost 6 bases and 7 bases, there was a span of 16 bases. The CDR3 has 13 residues. CDR3 region: CASSVDSAREQYF. CDR3 DNA: TGTGCCAGCAGTGTCGACTCCGCTCGGGAGCAGTACTTC. The variable domain in full, completed from reference TRBV11-3 and TRBJ2-7, reads EAGVVQSPRYKIIEKKQPVAFWCNPISGHNTLYWYLQNLGQGPELLIRYENEEAVDDSQLPKDRFSAERLKGVDSTLKIQPAELGDSAVYLCASSVDSAREQYFGPGTRLTVT.

This clone was picked up many times. The chain recombines TRBV20-1 with TRBJ1-6; possibly TRBD1 for D (5 bases). The germline V gene encodes CDR1 DFQATT and CDR2 SNEGSKA (reference sequence). V was clipped by 3 bases and J by 6 bases, with 15 bases between them. This CDR3 has 15 residues. The CDR3 loop is CSASLAVQGNSPLHF. The CDR3 nucleotides read TGCAGTGCTAGTCTAGCGGTCCAGGGTAATTCACCCCTCCACTTT.